This T cell receptor (beta chain) was observed in a study of cytotoxic CD8 clonotypes in ibrutinib-treated CLL. Unmatched junction bases numbered 0, after V lost 0 bases and J lost 1 base. This CDR3 region has 15 residues. Germline CDR1 reads SGHNT; CDR2 reads YYREEE (reference sequence). Sequencing was performed with immunoSEQ multiplex PCR; in TCRdb, only in-frame clones are kept and a portion is missing. The sample lists approximately 200,000 clones; about 72% were seen once. This clone was observed a single time. The same CDR3 also results from other DNA sequences found in this sample. The rearrangement joins TRBV5-4 to TRBJ1-2; TRBD1 agrees at 10 bases. This specimen was PBMCs, taken after 24 months of ibrutinib treatment. The clonotype was recovered from a human donor with chronic lymphocytic leukemia. CDR3 loop: CASSLGDRGNYGYTF. CDR3 sequence (DNA): TGTGCCAGCAGCTTGGGGGACAGGGGTAACTATGGCTACACCTTC.